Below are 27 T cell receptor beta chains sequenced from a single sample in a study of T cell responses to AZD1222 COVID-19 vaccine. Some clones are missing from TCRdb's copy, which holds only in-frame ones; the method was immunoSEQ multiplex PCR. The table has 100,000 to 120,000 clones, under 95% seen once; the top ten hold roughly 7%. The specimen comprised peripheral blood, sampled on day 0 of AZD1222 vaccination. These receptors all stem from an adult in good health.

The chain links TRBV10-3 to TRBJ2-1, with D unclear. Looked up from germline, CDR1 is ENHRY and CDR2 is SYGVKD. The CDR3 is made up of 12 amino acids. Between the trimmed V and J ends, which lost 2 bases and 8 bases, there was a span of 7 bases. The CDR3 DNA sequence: TGTGCCATCAGTGAGAAGATCGATGAGCAGTTCTTC. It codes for CAISEKIDEQFF.

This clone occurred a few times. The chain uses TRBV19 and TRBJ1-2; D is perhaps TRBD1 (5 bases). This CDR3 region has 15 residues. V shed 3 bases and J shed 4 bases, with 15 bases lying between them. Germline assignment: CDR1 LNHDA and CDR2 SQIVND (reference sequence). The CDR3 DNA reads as TGTGCCAGTAGTATTACCGGCAGTAGGGGCTATGGCTACACCTTC. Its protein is CASSITGSRGYGYTF. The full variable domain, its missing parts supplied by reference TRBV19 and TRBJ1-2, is DGGITQSPKYLFRKEGQNVTLSCEQNLNHDAMYWYRQDPGQGLRLIYYSQIVNDFQKGDIAEGYSVSREKKESFPLTVTSAQKNPTAFYLCASSITGSRGYGYTFGSGTRLTVV.

CDR3 in amino acids: CASSSTGANNSPLHF. DNA of the CDR3: TGTGCCAGCAGTTCGACAGGGGCTAATAATTCACCCCTCCACTTT. J is TRBJ1-6 and V is TRBV6-5; 8 nucleotides agree with TRBD1. CDR1 is MNHEY, CDR2 SVGAGI, per germline. J was trimmed by 5 bases and V by 4 bases; bases with no gene match: 4. The CDR3 spans 15 residues.

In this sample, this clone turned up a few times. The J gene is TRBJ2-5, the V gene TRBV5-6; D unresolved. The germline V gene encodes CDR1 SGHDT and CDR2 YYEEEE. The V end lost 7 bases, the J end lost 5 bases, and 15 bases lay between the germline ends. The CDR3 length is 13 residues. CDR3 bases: TGTGCCAGCTCCTGGCCGGGCCTGGAGACCCAGTACTTC. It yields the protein CASSWPGLETQYF.

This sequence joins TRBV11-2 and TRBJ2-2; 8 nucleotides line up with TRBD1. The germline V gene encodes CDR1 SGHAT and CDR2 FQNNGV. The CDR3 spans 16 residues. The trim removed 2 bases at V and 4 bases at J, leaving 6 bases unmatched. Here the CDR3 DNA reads TGTGCCAGCAGCTTATATCAGGGGGCGACCACCGGGGAGCTGTTTTTT. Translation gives CASSLYQGATTGELFF.

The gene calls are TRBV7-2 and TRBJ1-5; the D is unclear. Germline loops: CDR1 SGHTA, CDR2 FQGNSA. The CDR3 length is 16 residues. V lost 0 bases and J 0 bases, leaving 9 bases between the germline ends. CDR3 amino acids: CASSLASDYSNQPQHF. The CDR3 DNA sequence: TGTGCCAGCAGCTTAGCGAGCGATTATAGCAATCAGCCCCAGCATTTT.

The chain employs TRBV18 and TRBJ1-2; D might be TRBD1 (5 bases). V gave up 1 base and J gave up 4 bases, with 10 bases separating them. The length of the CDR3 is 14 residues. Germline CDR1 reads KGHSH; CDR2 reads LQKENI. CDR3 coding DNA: TGTGCCAGCTCACCACTAGACAGTACCTATGGCTACACCTTC. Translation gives CASSPLDSTYGYTF.

The CDR3 region is CSASSGTGYQPQHF. DNA of the CDR3: TGCAGTGCTAGTTCCGGGACTGGTTATCAGCCCCAGCATTTT. The gene calls are TRBV20-1 and TRBJ1-5, with D perhaps matching TRBD1 (5 bases). The germline gives CDR1 DFQATT, CDR2 SNEGSKA (reference sequence). This CDR3 has 14 residues. Trimming took off 3 bases at V and 5 bases at J, with 14 bases between the two ends.

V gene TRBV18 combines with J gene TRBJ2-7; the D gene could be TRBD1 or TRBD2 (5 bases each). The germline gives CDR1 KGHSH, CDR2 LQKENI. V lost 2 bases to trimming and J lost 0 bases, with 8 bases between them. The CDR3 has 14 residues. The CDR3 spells CASSPAGSSYEQYF. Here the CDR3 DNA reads TGTGCCAGCTCACCAGCAGGGAGCTCCTACGAGCAGTACTTC.

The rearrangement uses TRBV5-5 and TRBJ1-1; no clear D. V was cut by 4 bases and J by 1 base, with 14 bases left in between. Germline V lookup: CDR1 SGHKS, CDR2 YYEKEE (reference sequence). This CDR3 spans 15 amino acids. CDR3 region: CASSPGQLQNTEAFF. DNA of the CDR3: TGTGCCAGCAGCCCCGGGCAGCTTCAGAACACTGAAGCTTTCTTT.

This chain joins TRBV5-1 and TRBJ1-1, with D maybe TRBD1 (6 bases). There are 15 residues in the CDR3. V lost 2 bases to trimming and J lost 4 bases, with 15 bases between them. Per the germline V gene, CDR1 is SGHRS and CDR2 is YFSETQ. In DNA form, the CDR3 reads TGCGCCAGCAGCTTTAGAACAGGGTCGAGCACTGAAGCTTTCTTT. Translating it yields CASSFRTGSSTEAFF.

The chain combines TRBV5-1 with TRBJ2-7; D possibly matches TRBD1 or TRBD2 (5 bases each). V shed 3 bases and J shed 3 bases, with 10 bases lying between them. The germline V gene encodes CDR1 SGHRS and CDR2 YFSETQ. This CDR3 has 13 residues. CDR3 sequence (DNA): TGCGCCAGCAGCTCAGGGACGGTCTACGAGCAGTACTTC. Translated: CASSSGTVYEQYF.

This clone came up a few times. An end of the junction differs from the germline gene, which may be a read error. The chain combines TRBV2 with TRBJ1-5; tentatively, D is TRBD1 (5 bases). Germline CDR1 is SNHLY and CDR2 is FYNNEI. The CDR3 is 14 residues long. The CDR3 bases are TGTGCCAGCAGAGAAGACAGTAGCAATCAGCCCCAGCATTTT. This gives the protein CASREDSSNQPQHF.

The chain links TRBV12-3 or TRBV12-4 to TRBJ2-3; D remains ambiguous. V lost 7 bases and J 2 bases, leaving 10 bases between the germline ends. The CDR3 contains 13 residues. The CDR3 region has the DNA TGTGCCAGCAAGCAGGAAATCACAGATACGCAGTATTTT. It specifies CASKQEITDTQYF.

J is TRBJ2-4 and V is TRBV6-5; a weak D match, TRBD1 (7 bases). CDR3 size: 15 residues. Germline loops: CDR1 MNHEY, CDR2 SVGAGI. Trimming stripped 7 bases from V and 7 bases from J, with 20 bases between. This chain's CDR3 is CASTEGGGPGNIQYF. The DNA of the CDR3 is TGTGCCAGCACCGAAGGAGGGGGCCCAGGGAACATTCAGTACTTC.

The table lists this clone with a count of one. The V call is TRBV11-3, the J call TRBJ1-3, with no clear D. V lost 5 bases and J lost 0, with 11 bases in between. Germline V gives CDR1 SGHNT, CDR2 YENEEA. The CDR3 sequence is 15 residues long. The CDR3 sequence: CASSAGRISGNTIYF. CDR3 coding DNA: TGTGCCAGCAGCGCCGGACGGATCTCTGGAAACACCATATATTTT.

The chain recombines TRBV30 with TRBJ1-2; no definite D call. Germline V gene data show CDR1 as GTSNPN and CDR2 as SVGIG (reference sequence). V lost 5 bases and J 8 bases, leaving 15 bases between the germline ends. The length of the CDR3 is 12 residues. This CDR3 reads CAWSEGAGGYTF. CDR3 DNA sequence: TGTGCCTGGTCAGAAGGAGCTGGCGGCTACACCTTC.

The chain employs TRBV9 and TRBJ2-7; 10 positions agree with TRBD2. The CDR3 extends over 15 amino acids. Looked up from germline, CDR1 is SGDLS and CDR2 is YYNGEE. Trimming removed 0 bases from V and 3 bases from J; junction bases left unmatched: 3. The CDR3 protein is CASSVATSGNYEQYF. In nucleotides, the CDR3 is TGTGCCAGCAGCGTAGCTACTAGCGGGAACTACGAGCAGTACTTC.

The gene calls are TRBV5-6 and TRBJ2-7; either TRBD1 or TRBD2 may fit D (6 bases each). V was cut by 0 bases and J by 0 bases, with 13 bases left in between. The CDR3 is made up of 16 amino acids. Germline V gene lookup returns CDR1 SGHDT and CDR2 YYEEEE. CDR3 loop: CASSLVGGRDSYEQYF. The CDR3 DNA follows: TGTGCCAGCAGCTTGGTCGGGGGCAGGGACTCCTACGAGCAGTACTTC. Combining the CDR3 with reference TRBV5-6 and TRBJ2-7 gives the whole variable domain DAGVTQSPTHLIKTRGQQVTLRCSPKSGHDTVSWYQQALGQGPQFIFQYYEEEERQRGNFPDRFSGHQFPNYSSELNVNALLLGDSALYLCASSLVGGRDSYEQYFGPGTRLTVT.

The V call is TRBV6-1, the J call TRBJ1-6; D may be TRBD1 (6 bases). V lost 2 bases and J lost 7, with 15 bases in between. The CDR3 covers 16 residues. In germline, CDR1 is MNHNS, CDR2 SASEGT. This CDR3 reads CASSESRGRSNSPLHF. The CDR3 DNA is TGTGCCAGCAGTGAATCGAGGGGGAGAAGCAATTCACCCCTCCACTTT.

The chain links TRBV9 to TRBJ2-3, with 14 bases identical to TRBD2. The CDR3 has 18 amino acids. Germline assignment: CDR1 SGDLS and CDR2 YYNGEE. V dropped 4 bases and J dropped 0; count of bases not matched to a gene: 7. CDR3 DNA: TGTGCCAGCAGCCCTCGGACTAGCGGGGGGCCAAGCACAGATACGCAGTATTTT. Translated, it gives CASSPRTSGGPSTDTQYF. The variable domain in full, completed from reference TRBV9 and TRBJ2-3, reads DSGVTQTPKHLITATGQRVTLRCSPRSGDLSVYWYQQSLDQGLQFLIQYYNGEERAKGNILERFSAQQFPDLHSELNLSSLELGDSALYFCASSPRTSGGPSTDTQYFGPGTRLTVL.

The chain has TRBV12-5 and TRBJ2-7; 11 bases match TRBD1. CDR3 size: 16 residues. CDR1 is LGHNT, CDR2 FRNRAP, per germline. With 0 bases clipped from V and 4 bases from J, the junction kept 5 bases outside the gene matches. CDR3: CASGLVYGQGAYEQYF. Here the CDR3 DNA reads TGTGCTAGTGGTTTGGTATATGGACAGGGGGCTTACGAGCAGTACTTC.

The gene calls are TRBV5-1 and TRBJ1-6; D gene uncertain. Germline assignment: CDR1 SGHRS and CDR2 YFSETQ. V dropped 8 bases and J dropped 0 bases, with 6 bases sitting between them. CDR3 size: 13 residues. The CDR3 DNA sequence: TGCGCCAGTACGAGCTCCTATAATTCACCCCTCCACTTT. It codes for CASTSSYNSPLHF.

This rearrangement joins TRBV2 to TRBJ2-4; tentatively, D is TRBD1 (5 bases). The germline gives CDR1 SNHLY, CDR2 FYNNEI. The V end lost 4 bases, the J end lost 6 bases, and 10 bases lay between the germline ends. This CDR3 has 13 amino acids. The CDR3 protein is CASSVSDRNIQYF. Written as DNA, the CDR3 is TGTGCCAGCAGTGTTAGTGACAGAAACATTCAGTACTTC.

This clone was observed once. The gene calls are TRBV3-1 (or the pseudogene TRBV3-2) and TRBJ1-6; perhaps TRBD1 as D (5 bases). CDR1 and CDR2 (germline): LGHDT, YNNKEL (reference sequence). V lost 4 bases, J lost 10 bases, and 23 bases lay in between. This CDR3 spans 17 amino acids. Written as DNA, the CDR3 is TGTGCCAGCAGCCGCCCATGGGACTCGGGGAGGTCATCACCCCTCCACTTT. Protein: CASSRPWDSGRSSPLHF.

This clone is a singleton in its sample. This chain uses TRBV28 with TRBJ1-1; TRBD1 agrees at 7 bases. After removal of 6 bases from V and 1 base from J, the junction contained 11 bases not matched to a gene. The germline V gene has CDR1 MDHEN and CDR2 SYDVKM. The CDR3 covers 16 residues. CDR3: CASSTLTGQPNTEAFF. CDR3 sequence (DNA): TGTGCCAGCAGCACACTAACGGGACAGCCGAACACTGAAGCTTTCTTT.

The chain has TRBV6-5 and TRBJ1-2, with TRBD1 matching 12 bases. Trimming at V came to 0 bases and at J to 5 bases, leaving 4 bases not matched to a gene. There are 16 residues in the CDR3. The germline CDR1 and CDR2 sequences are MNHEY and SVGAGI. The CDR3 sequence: CASSYSGTGGGYGYTF. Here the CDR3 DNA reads TGTGCCAGCAGTTACTCGGGGACAGGGGGCGGTTATGGCTACACCTTC.